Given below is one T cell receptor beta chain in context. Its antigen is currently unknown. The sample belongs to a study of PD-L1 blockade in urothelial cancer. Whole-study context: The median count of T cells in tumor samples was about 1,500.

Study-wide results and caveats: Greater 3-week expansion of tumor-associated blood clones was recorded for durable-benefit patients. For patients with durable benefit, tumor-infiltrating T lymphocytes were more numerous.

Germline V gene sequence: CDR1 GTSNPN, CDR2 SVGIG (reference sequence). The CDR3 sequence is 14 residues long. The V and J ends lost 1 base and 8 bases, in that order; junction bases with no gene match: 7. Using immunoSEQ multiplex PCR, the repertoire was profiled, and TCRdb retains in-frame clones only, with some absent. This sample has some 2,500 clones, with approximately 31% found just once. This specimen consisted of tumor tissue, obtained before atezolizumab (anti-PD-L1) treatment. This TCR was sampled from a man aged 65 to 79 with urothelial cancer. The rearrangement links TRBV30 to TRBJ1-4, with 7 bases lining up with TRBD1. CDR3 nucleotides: TGTGCCTGGAGTGAGGGGGCGGGCGGGGAAAAACTGTTTTTT. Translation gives CAWSEGAGGEKLFF.